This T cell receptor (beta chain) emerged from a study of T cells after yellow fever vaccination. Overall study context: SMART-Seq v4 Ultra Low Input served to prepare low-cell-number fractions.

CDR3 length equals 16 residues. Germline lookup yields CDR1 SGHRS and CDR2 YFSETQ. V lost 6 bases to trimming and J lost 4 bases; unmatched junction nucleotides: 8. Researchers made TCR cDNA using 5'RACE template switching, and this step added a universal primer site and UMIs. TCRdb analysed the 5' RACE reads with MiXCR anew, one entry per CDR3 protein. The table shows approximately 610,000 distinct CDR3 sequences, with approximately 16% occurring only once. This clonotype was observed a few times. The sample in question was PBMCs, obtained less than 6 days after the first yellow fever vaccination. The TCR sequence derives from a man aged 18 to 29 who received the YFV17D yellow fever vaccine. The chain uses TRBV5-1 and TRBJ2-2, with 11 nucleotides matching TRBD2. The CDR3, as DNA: TGCGCCAGCACCTTTAGCGGGGGGGCCGGCACCGGGGAGCTGTTTTTT. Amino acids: CASTFSGGAGTGELFF.